The 9 T cell receptor beta chains in this list originate from one sample, sequenced in a study of cytomegalovirus exposure and HLA in healthy donors. PCR was performed using 60 Vbeta and 13 Jbeta primers. Sequenced by immunoSEQ multiplex PCR; TCRdb stores in-frame clones only, minus some. The top ten clones hold roughly 1.5% of a sample with approximately 200,000 clones, 79% of them seen once. The sample comprised PBMCs. These receptor sequences come from a girl between 5 and 17 years old in good health and CMV-seropositive.

The genes are TRBV4-2 and TRBJ2-2, with a weak D call TRBD1 (5 bases). Germline V gene lookup returns CDR1 LGHNA and CDR2 YNFKEQ. V dropped 0 bases and J dropped 7 bases, with 15 bases sitting between them. This CDR3 contains 16 residues. CDR3 region: CASSQDSAGFVGELFF. The CDR3, as DNA: TGTGCCAGCAGCCAAGATTCGGCAGGGTTTGTCGGGGAGCTGTTTTTT.

This clone occurred once. This sequence joins TRBV11-3 and TRBJ1-5, with TRBD1 matching over 7 bases. The CDR3 runs 19 residues. The J segment lost 0 bases and the V segment lost 2 bases, leaving 13 bases of the junction unmatched. Germline V gives CDR1 SGHNT, CDR2 YENEEA. The CDR3: CASSLIEGGVGGSNQPQHF. CDR3 DNA sequence: TGTGCCAGCAGCTTAATCGAAGGGGGCGTAGGGGGTAGCAATCAGCCCCAGCATTTT.

The rearrangement joins TRBV2 to TRBJ2-2, with TRBD2 identical over 7 bases. This CDR3 has 16 amino acids. The germline V gene has CDR1 SNHLY and CDR2 FYNNEI. With V trimmed by 1 base and J by 4 bases, 6 bases remained unmatched. CDR3 DNA sequence: TGTGCCAGCAGTGAAGTGGCGGGGGAGGCCACCGGGGAGCTGTTTTTT. Protein: CASSEVAGEATGELFF. Complete variable domain (other parts from reference TRBV2 and TRBJ2-2): EPEVTQTPSHQVTQMGQEVILRCVPISNHLYFYWYRQILGQKVEFLVSFYNNEISEKSEIFDDQFSVERPDGSNFTLKIRSTKLEDSAMYFCASSEVAGEATGELFFGEGSRLTVL.

The rearrangement joins TRBV4-2 to TRBJ1-2; possibly TRBD1 for D (5 bases). Germline V gene lookup returns CDR1 LGHNA and CDR2 YNFKEQ. V lost 5 bases, J lost 6 bases, and 19 bases lay in between. The CDR3 is 15 amino acids. Here the CDR3 reads CASSAGYGGDNGYTF. In DNA form, the CDR3 reads TGTGCCAGCAGCGCAGGGTATGGAGGGGATAATGGCTACACCTTC.

This chain joins TRBV6-5 and TRBJ2-5; D might be TRBD2 (6 bases). This CDR3 has 14 residues. The V gene's germline CDR1 is MNHEY and CDR2 SVGAGI. The V and J ends lost 5 bases and 5 bases respectively, with 15 bases between them. CDR3 bases: TGTGCCAGCAGTATCGGACTAATGCAGGAGACCCAGTACTTC. Protein product: CASSIGLMQETQYF.

J is TRBJ1-3 and V is TRBV5-5; TRBD1 is a possible D gene (6 bases). The germline V gene has CDR1 SGHKS and CDR2 YYEKEE (reference sequence). V was cut by 4 bases and J by 0 bases, with 17 bases left in between. This CDR3 has 17 amino acids. The DNA for the CDR3 is TGTGCCAGCAGCACCTTTCAGGGGCTCGACTCTGGAAACACCATATATTTT. It translates to CASSTFQGLDSGNTIYF.

The chain employs TRBV9 and TRBJ2-6; D is perhaps TRBD1 (6 bases). Germline-derived CDR1 and CDR2 are SGDLS and YYNGEE. Trimming pared 5 bases from V and 0 bases from J, leaving 15 bases between. This CDR3 has 17 amino acids. The chain's CDR3 is CASSQRQESSGANVLTF. The CDR3 nucleotides read TGTGCCAGCAGTCAGAGACAGGAATCCTCTGGGGCCAACGTCCTGACTTTC.

This chain joins TRBV11-2 and TRBJ2-3, with D maybe TRBD1 (6 bases). V was pared by 4 bases and J by 0 bases, with 17 bases between. The germline V gene has CDR1 SGHAT and CDR2 FQNNGV. This CDR3 contains 17 residues. The CDR3 DNA sequence: TGTGCCAGCAGCTCCCAATCCGGGACAACTAGCACAGATACGCAGTATTTT. This gives the protein CASSSQSGTTSTDTQYF.

This sequence joins TRBV7-2 and TRBJ2-1; 11 nucleotides line up with TRBD2. Germline values: CDR1 SGHTA, CDR2 FQGNSA. CDR3 length equals 15 residues. V gave up 5 bases and J gave up 7 bases; unmatched junction bases: 7. DNA of the CDR3: TGTGCCAGCAGCCCGTTAGCGGGGGGGCGGAATGAGCAGTTCTTC. Its protein product is CASSPLAGGRNEQFF.